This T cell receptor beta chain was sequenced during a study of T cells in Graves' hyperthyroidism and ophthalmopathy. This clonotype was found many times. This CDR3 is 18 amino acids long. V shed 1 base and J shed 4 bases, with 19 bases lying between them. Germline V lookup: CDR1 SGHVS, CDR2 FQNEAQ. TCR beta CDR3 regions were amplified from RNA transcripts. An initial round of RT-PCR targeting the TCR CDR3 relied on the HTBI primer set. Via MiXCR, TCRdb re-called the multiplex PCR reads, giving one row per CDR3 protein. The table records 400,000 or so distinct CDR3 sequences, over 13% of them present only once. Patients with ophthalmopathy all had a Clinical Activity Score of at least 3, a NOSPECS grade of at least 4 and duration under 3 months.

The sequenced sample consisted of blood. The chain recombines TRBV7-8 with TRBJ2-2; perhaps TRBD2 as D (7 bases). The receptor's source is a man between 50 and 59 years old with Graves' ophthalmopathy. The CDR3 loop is CASSLGGAGALITGELFF. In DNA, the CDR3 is TGTGCCAGCAGCTTAGGGGGGGCGGGAGCGCTAATCACCGGGGAGCTGTTTTTT.